Sequencing of this T cell receptor (beta chain) was carried out in a study of T-cell memory formation after mild COVID-19. Findings and caveats of the study: Among CD4+ contracting clones, most were CM and EM, and CD8+ ones EMRA.

As to this clonotype: The antigen remains unidentified.

Each CDR3 protein is one row after TCRdb ran MiXCR on the 5' RACE reads. The repertoire consists of around 190,000 distinct CDR3 sequences, with approximately 17% occurring once and the leading ten covering roughly 3.7%. Sequencing used PBMCs or a T cell subset sorted from them (not recorded which). This sequence was found in a man younger than 35 who had mild COVID-19 (a few samples of this study predate the infection). Cell type and time point are not known.

CDR3 protein: CASSGTGMNTEAFF. CDR3 DNA: TGCGCCAGCAGCGGCACAGGGATGAACACTGAAGCTTTCTTT. The gene calls are TRBV5-1 and TRBJ1-1; tentative D call: TRBD1 (6 bases). This CDR3 has 14 residues. Germline CDR1 and CDR2: SGHRS and YFSETQ. With 4 bases removed from V and 0 bases from J, the gap between germline ends came to 10 bases.